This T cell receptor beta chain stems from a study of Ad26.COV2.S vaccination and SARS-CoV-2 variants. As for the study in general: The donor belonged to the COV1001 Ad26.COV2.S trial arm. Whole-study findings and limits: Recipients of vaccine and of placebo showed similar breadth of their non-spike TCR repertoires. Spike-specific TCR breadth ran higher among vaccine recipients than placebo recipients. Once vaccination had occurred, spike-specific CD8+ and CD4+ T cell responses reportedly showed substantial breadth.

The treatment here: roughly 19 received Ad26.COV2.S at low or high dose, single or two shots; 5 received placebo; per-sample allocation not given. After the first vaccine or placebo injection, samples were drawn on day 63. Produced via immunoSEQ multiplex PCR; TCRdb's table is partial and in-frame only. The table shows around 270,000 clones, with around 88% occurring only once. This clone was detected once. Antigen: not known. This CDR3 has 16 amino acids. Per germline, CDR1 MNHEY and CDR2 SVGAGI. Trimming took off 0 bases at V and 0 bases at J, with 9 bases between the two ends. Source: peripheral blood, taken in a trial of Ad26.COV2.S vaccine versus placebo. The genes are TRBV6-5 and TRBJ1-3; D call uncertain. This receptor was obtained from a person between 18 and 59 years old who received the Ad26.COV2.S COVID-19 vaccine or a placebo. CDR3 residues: CASSYSSVSSGNTIYF. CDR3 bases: TGTGCCAGCAGTTACTCATCCGTGAGCTCTGGAAACACCATATATTTT.